Listed here are 5 T cell receptor beta chains from one sample, sequenced in a study of patients and donors after allogeneic stem cell transplantation. Each CDR3 protein gets one entry after TCRdb re-called the RT-PCR reads with MiXCR. Here the sample spans some 200,000 distinct CDR3 sequences, around two fifths being singletons. What was sequenced was blood, either unsorted or a sorted T cell fraction (not recorded which). The receptors come from a human donor who was either an allogeneic HSCT recipient or a stem cell or donor lymphocyte infusion donor (not recorded which). It is not recorded whose cells these are; they may come from a transplant donor.

This clonotype occurred a few times. This chain uses TRBV5-1 with TRBJ2-7; possible D gene TRBD1, 5 bases. V gave up 0 bases and J gave up 4 bases, with 11 bases separating them. CDR3 length equals 14 residues. Germline V gene sequence: CDR1 SGHRS, CDR2 YFSETQ. The chain's CDR3 is CASSLALGEYEQYF. CDR3 sequence (DNA): TGCGCCAGCAGCTTGGCCCTAGGGGAATACGAGCAGTACTTC.

This chain uses TRBV29-1 with TRBJ2-7; 9 bases are a match to TRBD2. Germline V CDR1 and CDR2: SQVTM, ANQGSEA. The CDR3 sequence is 15 residues long. V was pared by 0 bases and J by 3 bases, with 6 bases of the junction left unmatched. The CDR3 region has the DNA TGCAGCGTTGAAGATCCTAGCGGGAACTACTACGAGCAGTACTTC. It is translated as CSVEDPSGNYYEQYF.

At least ten counts were recorded for this clonotype. J is TRBJ1-6 and V is TRBV12-3 or TRBV12-4, with D unclear. V lost 1 base to trimming and J lost 14 bases, with 15 bases between them. The length of the CDR3 is 14 residues. The CDR3 reads CASSLEPGKDALHF. CDR3 nucleotides: TGTGCCAGCAGTTTAGAGCCCGGTAAAGATGCCCTCCACTTT.

This clonotype was found a few times. The chain couples TRBV20-1 to TRBJ1-2, with 8 bases lining up with TRBD1. Per the germline V gene, CDR1 is DFQATT and CDR2 is SNEGSKA (reference sequence). The CDR3 extends over 12 amino acids. The J segment lost 3 bases and the V segment lost 4 bases, leaving 1 base of the junction unmatched. This chain's CDR3 is CSANRGDYGYTF. The CDR3 DNA sequence: TGCAGTGCTAACAGGGGGGACTATGGCTACACCTTC.

V and J are TRBV6-5 and TRBJ1-2, with 7 bases lining up with TRBD1. The CDR3 sequence is 13 residues long. V lost 6 bases to trimming and J lost 8 bases; unmatched junction nucleotides: 9. From germline, CDR1 is MNHEY and CDR2 SVGAGI. CDR3 DNA: TGTGCCAGCAGCCAGCGGACAGGTTACGGCTACACCTTC. Protein: CASSQRTGYGYTF.